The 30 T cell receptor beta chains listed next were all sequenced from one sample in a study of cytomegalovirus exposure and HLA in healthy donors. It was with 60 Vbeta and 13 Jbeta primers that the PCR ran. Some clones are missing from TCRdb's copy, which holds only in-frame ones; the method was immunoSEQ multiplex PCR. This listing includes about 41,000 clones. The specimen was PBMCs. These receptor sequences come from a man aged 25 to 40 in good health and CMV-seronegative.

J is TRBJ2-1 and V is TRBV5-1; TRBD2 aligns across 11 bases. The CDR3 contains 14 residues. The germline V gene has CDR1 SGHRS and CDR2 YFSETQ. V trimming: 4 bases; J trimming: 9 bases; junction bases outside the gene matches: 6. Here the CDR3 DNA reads TGCGCCAGCAGCGTAGCGGGAGGGCCCGGTGAGCAGTTCTTC. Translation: CASSVAGGPGEQFF.

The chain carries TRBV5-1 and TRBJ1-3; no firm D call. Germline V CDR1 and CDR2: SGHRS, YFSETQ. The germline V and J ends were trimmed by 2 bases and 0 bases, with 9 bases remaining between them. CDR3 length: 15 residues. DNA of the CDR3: TGCGCCAGCAGCTTAGGAGTGTACTCTGGAAACACCATATATTTT. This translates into CASSLGVYSGNTIYF.

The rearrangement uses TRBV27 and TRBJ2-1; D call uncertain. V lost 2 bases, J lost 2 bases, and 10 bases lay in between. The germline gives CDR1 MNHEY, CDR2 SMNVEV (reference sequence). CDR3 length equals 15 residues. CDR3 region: CASSLTALPYNEQFF. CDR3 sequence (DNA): TGTGCCAGCAGTTTAACAGCTCTCCCCTACAATGAGCAGTTCTTC.

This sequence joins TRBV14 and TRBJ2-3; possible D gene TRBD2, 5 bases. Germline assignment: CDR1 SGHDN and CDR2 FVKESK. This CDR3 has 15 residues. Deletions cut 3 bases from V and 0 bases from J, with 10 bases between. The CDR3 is CASSHERLSTDTQYF. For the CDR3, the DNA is TGTGCCAGCAGCCATGAGCGGTTAAGCACAGATACGCAGTATTTT.

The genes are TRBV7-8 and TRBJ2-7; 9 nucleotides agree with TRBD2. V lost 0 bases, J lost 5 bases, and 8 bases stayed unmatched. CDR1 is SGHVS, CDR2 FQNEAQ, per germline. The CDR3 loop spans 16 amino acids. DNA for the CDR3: TGTGCCAGCAGCTTAGCGCCCCAGCGGGGGGTGAACGAGCAGTACTTC. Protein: CASSLAPQRGVNEQYF.

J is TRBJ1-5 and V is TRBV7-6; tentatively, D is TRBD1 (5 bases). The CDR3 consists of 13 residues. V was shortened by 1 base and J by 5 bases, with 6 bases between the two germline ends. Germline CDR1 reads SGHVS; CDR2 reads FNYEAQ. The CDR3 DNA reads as TGTGCCAGCAGCTTAGGGGGGGATCAGCCCCAGCATTTT. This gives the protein CASSLGGDQPQHF.

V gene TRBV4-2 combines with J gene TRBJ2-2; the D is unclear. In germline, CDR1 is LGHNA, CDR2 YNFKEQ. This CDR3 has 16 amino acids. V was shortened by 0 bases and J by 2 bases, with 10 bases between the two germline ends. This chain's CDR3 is CASSQDGGINTGELFF. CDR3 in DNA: TGTGCCAGCAGCCAAGATGGCGGAATTAACACCGGGGAGCTGTTTTTT.

The CDR3 region is CARGATMNTEAFF. In nucleotides, the CDR3 is TGTGCGCGGGGAGCCACTATGAACACTGAAGCTTTCTTT. The chain carries TRBV30 and TRBJ1-1, with D hard to call. The CDR3 sequence is 13 residues long. Germline CDR1 and CDR2: GTSNPN and SVGIG (reference sequence).

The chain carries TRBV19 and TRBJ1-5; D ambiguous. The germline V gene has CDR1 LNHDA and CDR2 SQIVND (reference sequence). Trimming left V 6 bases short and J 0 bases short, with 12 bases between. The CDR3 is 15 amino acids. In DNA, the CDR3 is TGTGCCAGTAGCCCGATAGATTATAGCAATCAGCCCCAGCATTTT. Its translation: CASSPIDYSNQPQHF.

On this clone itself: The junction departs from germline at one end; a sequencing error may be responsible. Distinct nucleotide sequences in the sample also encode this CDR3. The CDR3 DNA reads as TGTGCCAGCTCACTCGAGAAGGGGGCGAACGACGAACAGTACTTC. This encodes CASSLEKGANDEQYF. This rearrangement joins TRBV18 to TRBJ2-7; 7 positions match TRBD1. CDR1 KGHSH and CDR2 LQKENI come from the germline V gene. CDR3 size: 15 residues.

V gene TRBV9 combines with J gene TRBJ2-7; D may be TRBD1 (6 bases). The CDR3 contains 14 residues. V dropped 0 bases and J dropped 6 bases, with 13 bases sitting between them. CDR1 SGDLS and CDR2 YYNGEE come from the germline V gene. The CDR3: CASSVEQGRGEQYF. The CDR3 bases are TGTGCCAGCAGCGTAGAACAGGGTCGGGGCGAGCAGTACTTC. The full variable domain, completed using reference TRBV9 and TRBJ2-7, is DSGVTQTPKHLITATGQRVTLRCSPRSGDLSVYWYQQSLDQGLQFLIQYYNGEERAKGNILERFSAQQFPDLHSELNLSSLELGDSALYFCASSVEQGRGEQYFGPGTRLTVT.

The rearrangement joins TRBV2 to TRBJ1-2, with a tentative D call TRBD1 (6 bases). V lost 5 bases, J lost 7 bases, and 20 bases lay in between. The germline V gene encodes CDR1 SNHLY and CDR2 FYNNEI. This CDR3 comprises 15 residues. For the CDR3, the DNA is TGTGCCAGCAGTTATCAGGCGGGGGGCGGGGGTGGCTACACCTTC. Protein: CASSYQAGGGGGYTF.

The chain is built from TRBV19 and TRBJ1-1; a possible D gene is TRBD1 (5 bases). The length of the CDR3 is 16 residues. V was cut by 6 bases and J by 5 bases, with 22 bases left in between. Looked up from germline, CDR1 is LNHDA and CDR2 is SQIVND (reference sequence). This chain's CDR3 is CASRSDRVVIGTEAFF. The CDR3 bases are TGTGCCAGTAGGTCCGACAGAGTGGTGATAGGGACTGAAGCTTTCTTT.

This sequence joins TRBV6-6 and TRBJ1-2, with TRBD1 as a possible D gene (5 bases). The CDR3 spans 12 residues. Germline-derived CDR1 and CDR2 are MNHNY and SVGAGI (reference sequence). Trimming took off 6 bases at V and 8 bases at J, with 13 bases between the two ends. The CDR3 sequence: CASRGGVEGYTF. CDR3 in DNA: TGTGCCAGCAGGGGAGGGGTTGAAGGCTACACCTTC.

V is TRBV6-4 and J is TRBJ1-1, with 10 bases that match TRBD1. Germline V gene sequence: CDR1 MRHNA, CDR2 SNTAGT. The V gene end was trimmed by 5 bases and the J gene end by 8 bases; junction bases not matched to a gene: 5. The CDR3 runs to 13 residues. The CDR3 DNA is TGTGCCAGCAGTAAGGACAGGGGGAGAGAAGCTTTCTTT. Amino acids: CASSKDRGREAFF.

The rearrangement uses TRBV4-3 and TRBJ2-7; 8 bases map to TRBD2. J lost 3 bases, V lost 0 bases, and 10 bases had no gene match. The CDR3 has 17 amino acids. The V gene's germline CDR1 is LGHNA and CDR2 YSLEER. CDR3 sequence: CASSQDTRLANNYEQYF. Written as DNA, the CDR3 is TGCGCCAGCAGCCAAGATACTCGACTAGCGAATAACTACGAGCAGTACTTC.

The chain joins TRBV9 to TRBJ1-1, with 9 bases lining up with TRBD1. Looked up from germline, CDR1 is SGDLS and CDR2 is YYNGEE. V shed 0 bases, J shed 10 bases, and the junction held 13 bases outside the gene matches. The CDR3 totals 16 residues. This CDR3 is CASSVGSGTGGVGAFF. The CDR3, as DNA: TGTGCCAGCAGCGTAGGGAGTGGTACAGGGGGCGTTGGAGCTTTCTTT.

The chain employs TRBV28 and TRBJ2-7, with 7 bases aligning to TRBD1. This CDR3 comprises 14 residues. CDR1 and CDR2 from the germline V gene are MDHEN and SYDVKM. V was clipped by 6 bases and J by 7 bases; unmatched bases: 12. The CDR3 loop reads CASRFGKGAREQYF. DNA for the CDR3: TGTGCCAGCAGGTTCGGAAAGGGGGCGCGGGAGCAGTACTTC.

CDR3 amino acids: CASSSPASLNTGELFF. The CDR3 region has the DNA TGTGCCAGCAGTTCCCCGGCTAGCCTCAACACCGGGGAGCTGTTTTTT. The J gene is TRBJ2-2, the V gene TRBV6-5; perhaps TRBD2 as D (5 bases). The length of the CDR3 is 16 residues. The germline V gene encodes CDR1 MNHEY and CDR2 SVGAGI. Trimming removed 4 bases from V and 2 bases from J, with 14 bases in between.

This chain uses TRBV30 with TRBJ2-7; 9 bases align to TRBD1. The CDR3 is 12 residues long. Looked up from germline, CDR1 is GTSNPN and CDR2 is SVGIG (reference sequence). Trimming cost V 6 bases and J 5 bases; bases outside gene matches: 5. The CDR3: CACWTGDNEQYF. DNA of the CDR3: TGTGCCTGTTGGACAGGGGATAACGAGCAGTACTTC.

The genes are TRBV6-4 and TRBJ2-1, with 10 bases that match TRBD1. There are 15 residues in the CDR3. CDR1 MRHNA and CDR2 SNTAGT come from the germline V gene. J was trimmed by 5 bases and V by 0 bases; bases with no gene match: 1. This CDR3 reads CASSDSTGGDNEQFF. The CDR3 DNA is TGTGCCAGCAGTGACTCGACAGGGGGCGACAATGAGCAGTTCTTC.

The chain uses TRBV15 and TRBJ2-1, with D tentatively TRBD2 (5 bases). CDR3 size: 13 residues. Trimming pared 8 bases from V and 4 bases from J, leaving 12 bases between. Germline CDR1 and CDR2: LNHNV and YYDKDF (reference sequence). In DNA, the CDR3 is TGTGCCACCCAAGAGGGAGAATACAATGAGCAGTTCTTC. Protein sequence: CATQEGEYNEQFF.

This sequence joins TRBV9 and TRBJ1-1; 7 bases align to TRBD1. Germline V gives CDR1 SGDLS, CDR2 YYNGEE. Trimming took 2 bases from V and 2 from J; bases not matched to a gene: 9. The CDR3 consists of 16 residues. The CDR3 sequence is CASSVPLTGVNTEAFF. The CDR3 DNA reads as TGTGCCAGCAGCGTCCCCCTAACAGGGGTAAACACTGAAGCTTTCTTT.

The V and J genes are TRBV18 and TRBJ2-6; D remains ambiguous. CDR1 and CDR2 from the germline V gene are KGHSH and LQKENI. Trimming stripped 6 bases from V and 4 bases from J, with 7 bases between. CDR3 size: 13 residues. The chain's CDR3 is CASSHEGANVLTF. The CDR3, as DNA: TGTGCCAGCTCGCATGAGGGGGCCAACGTCCTGACTTTC.

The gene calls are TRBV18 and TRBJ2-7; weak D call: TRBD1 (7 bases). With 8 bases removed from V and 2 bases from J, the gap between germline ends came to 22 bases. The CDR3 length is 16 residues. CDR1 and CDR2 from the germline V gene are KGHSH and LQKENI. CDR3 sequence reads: CASTQGGRPSAYEQYF. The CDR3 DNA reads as TGTGCCAGCACGCAGGGGGGACGGCCGAGCGCCTACGAGCAGTACTTC.

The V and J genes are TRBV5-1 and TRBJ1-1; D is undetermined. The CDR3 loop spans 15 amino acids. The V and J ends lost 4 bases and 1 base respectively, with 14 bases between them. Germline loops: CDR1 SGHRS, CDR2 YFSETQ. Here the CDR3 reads CASSRESSQNTEAFF. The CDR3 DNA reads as TGCGCCAGCAGCCGAGAATCATCTCAGAACACTGAAGCTTTCTTT.

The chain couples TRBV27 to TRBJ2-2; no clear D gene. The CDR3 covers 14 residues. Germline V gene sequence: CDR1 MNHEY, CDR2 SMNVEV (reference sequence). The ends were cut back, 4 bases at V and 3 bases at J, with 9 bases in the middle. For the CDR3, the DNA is TGTGCCAGCAGTTCCCCTACGTACACCGGGGAGCTGTTTTTT. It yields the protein CASSSPTYTGELFF.

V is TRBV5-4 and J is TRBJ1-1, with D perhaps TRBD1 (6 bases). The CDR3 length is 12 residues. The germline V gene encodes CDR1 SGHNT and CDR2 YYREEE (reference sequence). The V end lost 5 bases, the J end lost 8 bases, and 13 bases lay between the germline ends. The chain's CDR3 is CASRLNTGEAFF. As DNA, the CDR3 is TGTGCCAGCAGGCTTAACACAGGGGAAGCTTTCTTT.

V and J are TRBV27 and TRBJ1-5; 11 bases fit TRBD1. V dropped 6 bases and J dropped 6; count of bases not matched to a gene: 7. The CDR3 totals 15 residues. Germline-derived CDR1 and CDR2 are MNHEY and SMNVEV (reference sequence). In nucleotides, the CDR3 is TGTGCCAGCAGGGGACAGGGGGTACGGGTTCAGCCCCAGCATTTT. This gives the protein CASRGQGVRVQPQHF.

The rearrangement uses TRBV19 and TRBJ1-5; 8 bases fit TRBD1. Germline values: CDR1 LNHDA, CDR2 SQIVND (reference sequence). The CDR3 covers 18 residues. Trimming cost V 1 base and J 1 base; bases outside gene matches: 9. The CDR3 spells CASSIVRAGGPSNQPQHF. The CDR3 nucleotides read TGTGCCAGTAGTATAGTTCGGGCAGGGGGCCCAAGCAATCAGCCCCAGCATTTT.